Sequencing of this T cell receptor (beta chain) was carried out in a study of monozygotic twins with inflammatory bowel disease. Study-wide results and limits: Especially with disease activity, IBD patients had fewer clonotypes in common with others than healthy twins did.

Molecular identifiers with 6-nucleotide sample barcodes were added during cDNA synthesis via template switching. Using TCRalpha and TCRbeta cDNA, the researchers carried out two nested PCRs that lasted approximately 17 and 9 cycles. One entry per CDR3 protein, without DNA, is what TCRdb gives after re-calling the 5' RACE reads. Recorded for this sample: roughly 100,000 distinct CDR3 sequences. The draw for each donor consisted of a single 2.5 ml blood sample. The CDR3 is made up of 12 amino acids. Per germline, CDR1 DFQATT and CDR2 SNEGSKA (reference sequence). For this clonotype: No antigen is known for it.

The sample was blood. V gene TRBV20-1 combines with J gene TRBJ2-2. The receptor comes from a human donor with ulcerative colitis or Crohn's disease, or a healthy co-twin of an affected twin (not recorded which). CDR3: CSAPSIAGELFF.